Detailed here is one TCR beta chain. Seattle patients were enrolled during active infection and followed longitudinally. These data are taken from a study of blood T cell repertoires in COVID-19. Study-level background: There were acute and convalescent COVID-19 samples, and they came from the United States, Italy and Spain. T cells, B-cell-depleted T cells, or PBMCs provided the cDNA or gDNA that served as material.

Trimming removed 2 bases at V and 0 bases at J, with 14 bases between. The CDR3 is 17 residues long. Germline values: CDR1 MNHEY, CDR2 SVGEGT. Methods used by the authors: Nucleated cell counts were estimated from reference gene primer amplification. Repertoires were generated with immunoSEQ multiplex PCR, while TCRdb's copy carries only in-frame clones and drops some. V, J and clone size reflect that table, while D and trimming were determined from the DNA. In the table there are approximately 330,000 clones, approximately 90% of which are singletons. The gene calls are TRBV6-2 or TRBV6-3 and TRBJ2-1; TRBD2 is a possible D gene (5 bases). The origin of this receptor is a man aged 25-40 years with COVID-19, enrolled during active disease. Material for sequencing was peripheral blood. The CDR3 sequence: CASSYSINRGSYNEQFF. The CDR3, as DNA: TGTGCCAGCAGTTACAGCATAAATCGGGGCTCCTACAATGAGCAGTTCTTC.